This T cell receptor (beta chain) was observed in a study of long-term antiretroviral therapy in people with HIV. Germline V CDR1 and CDR2: SGHVS, FQNEAQ. The CDR3 sequence is 13 residues long. Trimming took off 1 base at V and 6 bases at J, with 7 bases between the two ends. Version v3.0 of the immunoSEQ assay ran at survey level. Here immunoSEQ multiplex PCR was the method, and the copy in TCRdb shows in-frame clones only, minus some. There are 30,000 to 40,000 clones in the sample; 70% to 80% occur only once, and 3% to 3.5% lies in the top ten. This TCR derives from a man between 18 and 35 years old with HIV. The sample consisted of unsorted PBMCs, taken 1.9 years after starting antiretroviral therapy. The chain carries TRBV7-8 and TRBJ1-5; D is unclear. In DNA form, the CDR3 reads TGTGCCAGCAGCTTAGACGTGGGTCAGCCCCAGCATTTT. It yields the protein CASSLDVGQPQHF.